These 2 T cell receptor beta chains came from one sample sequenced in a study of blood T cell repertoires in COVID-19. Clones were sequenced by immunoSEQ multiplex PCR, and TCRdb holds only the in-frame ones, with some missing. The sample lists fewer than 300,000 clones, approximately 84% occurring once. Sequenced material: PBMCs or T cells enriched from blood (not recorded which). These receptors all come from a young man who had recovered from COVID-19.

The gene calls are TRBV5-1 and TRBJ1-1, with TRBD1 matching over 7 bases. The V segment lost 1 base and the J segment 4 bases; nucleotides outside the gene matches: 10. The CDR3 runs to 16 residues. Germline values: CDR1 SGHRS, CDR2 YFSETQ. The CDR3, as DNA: TGCGCCAGCAGCTTGACTCAGGGGGTTGGGGTCACTGAAGCTTTCTTT. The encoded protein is CASSLTQGVGVTEAFF.

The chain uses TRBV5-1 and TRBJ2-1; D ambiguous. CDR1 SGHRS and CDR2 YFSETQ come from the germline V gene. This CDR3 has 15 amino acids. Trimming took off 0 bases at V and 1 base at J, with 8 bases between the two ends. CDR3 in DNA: TGCGCCAGCAGCTTGGACAGACCTTCCTACAATGAGCAGTTCTTC. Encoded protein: CASSLDRPSYNEQFF.